These T cell receptor beta chains were read from a single sample in a study of blood T cell repertoires in COVID-19. The table came from immunoSEQ multiplex PCR; TCRdb's copy has only in-frame clones and leaves some out. The sample has 310,000 or so clones; roughly 90% are singletons. The sample comprised PBMCs or T cells enriched from blood (not recorded which). The origin of the receptors is a woman between 18 and 29 years old who had recovered from COVID-19. The CDR3 runs from the conserved cysteine through the conserved F or W. A D gene is named only where the DNA matches it firmly. Clone size appears in some rows only: once, few, many, or a class for an expanded clone.

clone size	J gene	V gene	D gene	CDR3 DNA	CDR3 protein
few	TRBJ1-3	TRBV28	NA	TGTGCCAGCGGGCTAACGGGGGGAAACACCATATATTTT	CASGLTGGNTIYF
few	TRBJ2-2	TRBV3-1/TRBV3-2	TRBD2	TGTGCCAGCAGCCAAGGGACTAGCGGGAACACCGGGGAGCTGTTTTTT	CASSQGTSGNTGELFF
NA	TRBJ2-7	TRBV2	TRBD1	TGTGCCAGCAGTGAAAGTTTAGTTGGGGACAGTGTCTACGAGCAGTACTTC	CASSESLVGDSVYEQYF
NA	TRBJ1-4	TRBV19	NA	TGTGCCAGTAGTCTCGAGGGCCGGGCTAATGAAAAACTGTTTTTT	CASSLEGRANEKLFF
NA	TRBJ1-2	TRBV6-4	TRBD1	TGTGCCAGCAGTAAGGGTAGTGGGACAGGGTTTAACTATGGCTACACCTTC	CASSKGSGTGFNYGYTF
NA	TRBJ2-7	TRBV15	NA	TGTGCCACCAGCAGACGGACAAACGAGCAGTACTTC	CATSRRTNEQYF
NA	TRBJ2-3	TRBV7-3	NA	TGTGCCAGCAGCTTCGACAGGTCCACAGATACGCAGTATTTT	CASSFDRSTDTQYF
NA	TRBJ1-5	TRBV12-3/TRBV12-4	NA	TGTGCCAGCCGAACAGGATACAATCAGCCCCAGCATTTT	CASRTGYNQPQHF
NA	TRBJ2-2	TRBV5-1	NA	TGCGCCAGCAGCTTGTCCTCCCCAGATACGAACACCGGGGAGCTGTTTTTT	CASSLSSPDTNTGELFF
NA	TRBJ1-2	TRBV2	NA	TGTGCCAGCTCGACAGGCCAAGGCTATGGCTACACCTTC	CASSTGQGYGYTF
NA	TRBJ1-2	TRBV7-8	NA	TGTGCCAGCAGCGTATACAGGTCGTCTAACTATGGCTACACCTTC	CASSVYRSSNYGYTF
NA	TRBJ1-3	TRBV19	TRBD1	TGTGCCAGTAGCCCCCGATTACAGGGGGCCGGACCCACCATATATTTT	CASSPRLQGAGPTIYF
NA	TRBJ2-7	TRBV7-3	TRBD1	TGTGCCAGCAGCCCGGGACAGGGCTACGAGCAGTACTTC	CASSPGQGYEQYF
NA	TRBJ2-2	TRBV6-5	NA	TGTGCCAGCAGCCCGGGGACTTGGGTCACCGGGGAGCTGTTTTTT	CASSPGTWVTGELFF
NA	TRBJ1-2	TRBV5-1	TRBD1	TGCGCCAGCAGCTTGATGAACAGGGGGGAAGGCTACACCTTC	CASSLMNRGEGYTF
NA	TRBJ2-3	TRBV11-3	TRBD2	TGTGCCAGCAGCCGAGGGACTAGCGGGGATCAAGATACGCAGTATTTT	CASSRGTSGDQDTQYF
NA	TRBJ1-2	TRBV27	NA	TGTGCCAGCAGTGATTACACAGACTATGGCTACACCTTC	CASSDYTDYGYTF
NA	TRBJ2-7	TRBV3-1/TRBV3-2	TRBD1	TGTGCCAGCAGCTTCCGGGACAGGAGCTCCTACGAGCAGTACTTC	CASSFRDRSSYEQYF
many	TRBJ1-3	TRBV4-3	NA	TGCGCCAGCTCTGGGAGGGAAGACGACGGCACCATATATTTT	CASSGREDDGTIYF
NA	TRBJ2-1	TRBV11-2	NA	TGTGCCAGCAGCTTATCCTATGAGCAGTTCTTC	CASSLSYEQFF
few	TRBJ1-1	TRBV3-1/TRBV3-2	NA	TGTGCCAGCAGCCAAGATTCGGGGACATTCCTCTCTTTCTTT	CASSQDSGTFLSFF
NA	TRBJ1-5	TRBV10-1	TRBD1	TGCGCCAGCCGCCCGGGACAGGTTCCTGATCAGCCCCAGCATTTT	CASRPGQVPDQPQHF
NA	TRBJ1-4	TRBV5-1	NA	TGCGCCAGCAGCTTGGGGGGGCGAGGGGAAAAACTGTTTTTT	CASSLGGRGEKLFF
NA	TRBJ1-1	TRBV28	NA	TGTGCCAGCAGTTTATGGGACAGCCCTGAAGCTTTCTTT	CASSLWDSPEAFF
NA	TRBJ2-2	TRBV5-1	TRBD2	TGCGCCAGCAGCCGGGCCCAAGCGGGAGAAGCCGGGGAGCTGTTTTTT	CASSRAQAGEAGELFF
NA	TRBJ1-1	TRBV27	NA	TGTGCCAGCAGTCTTACAGGATTGAACACTGAAGCTTTCTTT	CASSLTGLNTEAFF
few	TRBJ2-1	TRBV11-3	NA	TGTGCCAGCAGCTTAGCCCTTAACAACAATGAGCAGTTCTTC	CASSLALNNNEQFF
NA	TRBJ1-1	TRBV5-1	NA	TGCGCCAGCAGCTTGACGTCCGCTGTTAGAAGAAATGAAGCTTTCTTT	CASSLTSAVRRNEAFF
NA	TRBJ2-1	TRBV7-9	TRBD1	TGTGCCAGCAGCTTAGTGGCAGGGGGCAATGAGCAGTTCTTC	CASSLVAGGNEQFF